The 6 T cell receptor beta chains listed next were all sequenced from one sample in a study of Ad26.COV2.S vaccination and SARS-CoV-2 variants. Treatment denoted: over 15 received Ad26.COV2.S at low or high dose, single or two shots; 5 received placebo; per-sample allocation not given. After the first vaccine or placebo injection, samples were drawn on day 63. Generated by immunoSEQ multiplex PCR, the TCRdb table keeps only in-frame clones and is missing some. Of some 320,000 clones listed, around four fifths were seen once; the top ten hold approximately 2%. The sample here was peripheral blood, taken in a trial of Ad26.COV2.S vaccine versus placebo. The receptors originated from a person aged 18-65 years who received the Ad26.COV2.S COVID-19 vaccine or a placebo.

J is TRBJ1-1 and V is TRBV18, with D possibly being TRBD1 (6 bases). The germline gives CDR1 KGHSH, CDR2 LQKENI. Trimming stripped 1 base from V and 1 base from J, with 13 bases between. The CDR3 spans 16 residues. The CDR3 spells CASSPRWGPGNTEAFF. DNA for the CDR3: TGTGCCAGCTCACCACGGTGGGGGCCGGGGAACACTGAAGCTTTCTTT.

This chain joins TRBV19 and TRBJ1-6; a weak D match, TRBD1 (5 bases). This CDR3 contains 16 residues. Trimming removed 5 bases from V and 7 bases from J, with 18 bases in between. From germline, CDR1 is LNHDA and CDR2 SQIVND (reference sequence). CDR3 region: CASSRPLRGYNSPLHF. Here the CDR3 DNA reads TGTGCCAGTAGTCGGCCTCTGAGGGGATACAATTCACCCCTCCACTTT.

The V call is TRBV5-6, the J call TRBJ2-1, with 12 bases aligning to TRBD2. The CDR3 contains 13 residues. V shed 3 bases and J 9 bases; nucleotides not matched to a gene: 1. From germline, CDR1 is SGHDT and CDR2 YYEEEE. The CDR3 DNA follows: TGTGCCAGCAGCTCGGGACTAGCGGGTGAGCAGTTCTTC. Its translation is CASSSGLAGEQFF.

This clone was detected only a few times. The chain links TRBV10-3 to TRBJ2-2; D is uncertain. Deletions cut 6 bases from V and 7 bases from J, with 6 bases between. The CDR3 sequence is 11 residues long. Germline CDR1 reads ENHRY; CDR2 reads SYGVKD. Written as DNA, the CDR3 is TGTGCCATCAGAAGAAACGGGGAGCTGTTTTTT. It translates to CAIRRNGELFF.

This chain connects TRBV20-1 to TRBJ2-4; the D gene is possibly TRBD1 (5 bases). The CDR3 has 14 residues. CDR1 and CDR2 (germline): DFQATT, SNEGSKA (reference sequence). V was trimmed by 3 bases and J by 2 bases, leaving 11 bases between them. In DNA form, the CDR3 reads TGCAGTGCTAGTCTAGGGGTGACCAAAAACATTCAGTACTTC. As protein: CSASLGVTKNIQYF.

This rearrangement joins TRBV10-3 to TRBJ1-6; D is uncertain. Trimming removed 3 bases at V and 7 bases at J, with 13 bases between. There are 15 residues in the CDR3. The germline V gene encodes CDR1 ENHRY and CDR2 SYGVKD. Here the CDR3 DNA reads TGTGCCATCAGTGACGGAGGACGGGAGAATTCACCCCTCCACTTT. It encodes CAISDGGRENSPLHF.